This T cell receptor beta chain comes out of a study of blood T cells in healthy people across ages. This clonotype was detected a few times. The CDR3 length is 14 residues. The V gene's germline CDR1 is DFQATT and CDR2 SNEGSKA (reference sequence). The V and J ends lost 3 bases and 2 bases, in that order; junction bases with no gene match: 6. Sample-barcoded 5' priming and a J-beta primer mix drove a second PCR of roughly 6 to 12 cycles. TCRdb re-analysed the 5' RACE reads in MiXCR, keeping a single row per CDR3 protein. The table shows about 680,000 distinct CDR3 sequences, with 49% occurring only once.

The sequencing sample was made of blood. The genes are TRBV20-1 and TRBJ2-7, with TRBD2 matching 8 bases. The receptor's source is a woman aged 60-75 years in good health. Written as DNA, the CDR3 is TGCAGTGCTAGGGTTAGCGGGAATACCTACGAGCAGTACTTC. Its protein is CSARVSGNTYEQYF.